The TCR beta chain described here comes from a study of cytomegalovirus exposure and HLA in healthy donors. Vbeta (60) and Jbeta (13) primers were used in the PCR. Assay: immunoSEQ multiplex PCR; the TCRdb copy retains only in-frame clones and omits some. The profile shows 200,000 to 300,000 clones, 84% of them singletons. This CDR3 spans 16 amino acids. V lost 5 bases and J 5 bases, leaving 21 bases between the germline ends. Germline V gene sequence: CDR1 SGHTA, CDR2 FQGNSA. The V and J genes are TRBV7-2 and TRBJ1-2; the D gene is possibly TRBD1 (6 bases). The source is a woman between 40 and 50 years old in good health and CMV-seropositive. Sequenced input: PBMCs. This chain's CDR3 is CASSPSFGGALYGYTF. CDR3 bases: TGTGCCAGCAGCCCCTCTTTCGGGGGGGCCCTGTATGGCTACACCTTC.